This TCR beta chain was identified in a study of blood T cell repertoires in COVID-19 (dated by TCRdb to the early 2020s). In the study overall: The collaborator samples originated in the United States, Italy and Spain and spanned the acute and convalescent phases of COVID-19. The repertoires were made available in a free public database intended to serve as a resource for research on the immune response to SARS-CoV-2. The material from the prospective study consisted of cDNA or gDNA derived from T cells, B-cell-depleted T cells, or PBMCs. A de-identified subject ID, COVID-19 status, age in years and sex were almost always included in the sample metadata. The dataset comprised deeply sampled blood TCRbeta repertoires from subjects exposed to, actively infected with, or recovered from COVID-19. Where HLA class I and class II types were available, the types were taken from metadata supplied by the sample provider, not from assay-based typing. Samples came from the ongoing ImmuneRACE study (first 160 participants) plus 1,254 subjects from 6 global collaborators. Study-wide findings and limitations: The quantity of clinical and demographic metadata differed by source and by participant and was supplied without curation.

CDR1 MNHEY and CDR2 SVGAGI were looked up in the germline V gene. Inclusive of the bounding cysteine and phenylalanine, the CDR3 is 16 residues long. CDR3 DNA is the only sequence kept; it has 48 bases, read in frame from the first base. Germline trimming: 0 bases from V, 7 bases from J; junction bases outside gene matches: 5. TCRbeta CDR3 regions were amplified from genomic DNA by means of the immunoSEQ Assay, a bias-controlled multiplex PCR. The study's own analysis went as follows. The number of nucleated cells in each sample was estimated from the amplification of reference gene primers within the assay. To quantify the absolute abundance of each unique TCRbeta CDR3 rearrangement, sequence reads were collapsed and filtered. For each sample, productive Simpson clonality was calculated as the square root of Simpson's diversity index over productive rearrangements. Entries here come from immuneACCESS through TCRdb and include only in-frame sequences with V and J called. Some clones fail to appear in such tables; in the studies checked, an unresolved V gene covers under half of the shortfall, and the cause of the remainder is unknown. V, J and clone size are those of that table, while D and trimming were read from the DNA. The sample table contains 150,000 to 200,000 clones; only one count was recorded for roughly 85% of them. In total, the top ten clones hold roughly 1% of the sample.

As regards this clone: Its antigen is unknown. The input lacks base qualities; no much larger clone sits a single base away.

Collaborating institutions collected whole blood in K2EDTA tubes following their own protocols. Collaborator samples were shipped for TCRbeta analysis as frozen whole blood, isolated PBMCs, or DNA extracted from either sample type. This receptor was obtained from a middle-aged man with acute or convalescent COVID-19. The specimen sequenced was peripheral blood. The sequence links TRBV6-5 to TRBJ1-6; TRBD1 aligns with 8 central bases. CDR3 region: CASSYSLDRVNSPLHF. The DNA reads TGTGCCAGCAGTTACTCCCTGGACAGGGTCAATTCACCCCTCCACTTT.